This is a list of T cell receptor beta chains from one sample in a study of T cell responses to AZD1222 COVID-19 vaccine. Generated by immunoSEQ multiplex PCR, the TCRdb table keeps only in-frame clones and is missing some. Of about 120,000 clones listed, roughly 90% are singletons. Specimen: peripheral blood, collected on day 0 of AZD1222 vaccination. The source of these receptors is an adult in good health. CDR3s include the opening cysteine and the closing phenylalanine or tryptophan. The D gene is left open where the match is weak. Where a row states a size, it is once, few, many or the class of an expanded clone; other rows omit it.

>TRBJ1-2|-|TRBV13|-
CASSLGGTPLISYGYTF
TGTGCCAGCAGCTTAGGGGGGACCCCACTTATTAGCTATGGCTACACCTTC
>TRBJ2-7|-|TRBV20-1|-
CSASQPSRLHEQYF
TGCAGTGCTAGTCAACCTAGCAGGCTCCACGAGCAGTACTTC
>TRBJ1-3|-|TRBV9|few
CASSVAFNGGGSGNTIYF
TGTGCCAGCAGCGTAGCTTTCAACGGCGGAGGGTCTGGAAACACCATATATTTT
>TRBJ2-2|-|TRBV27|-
CASSFVTGELFF
TGTGCCAGCAGTTTTGTTACCGGGGAGCTGTTTTTT
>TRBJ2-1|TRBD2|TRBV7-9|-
CASSLRGLAERNNEQFF
TGTGCCAGCAGCCTCCGCGGACTAGCGGAGAGAAACAATGAGCAGTTCTTC
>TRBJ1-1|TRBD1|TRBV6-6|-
CASSYSGTGKTEAFF
TGTGCCAGCAGTTACTCCGGGACAGGGAAGACTGAAGCTTTCTTT
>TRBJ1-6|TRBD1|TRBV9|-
CASSGQGVGSYNSPLHF
TGTGCCAGCAGCGGTCAGGGGGTTGGCTCCTATAATTCACCCCTCCACTTT
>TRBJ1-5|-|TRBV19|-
CASREQGEQPQHF
TGTGCCAGCCGAGAACAGGGAGAGCAGCCCCAGCATTTT
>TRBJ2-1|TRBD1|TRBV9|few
CASSNRQGRDEQFF
TGTGCCAGCAGCAACCGACAGGGAAGGGATGAGCAGTTCTTC
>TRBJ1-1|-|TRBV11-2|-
CASSFAGAQNTEAFF
TGTGCCAGCAGCTTCGCGGGGGCTCAGAACACTGAAGCTTTCTTT
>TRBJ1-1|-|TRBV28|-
CASSLGAHGNTEAFF
TGTGCCAGCAGTCTCGGGGCGCACGGGAACACTGAAGCTTTCTTT
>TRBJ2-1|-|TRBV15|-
CATSRDRGLPTYNEQFF
TGTGCCACCAGCAGAGATCGGGGTCTTCCCACCTACAATGAGCAGTTCTTC
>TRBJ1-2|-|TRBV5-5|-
CASSSEGERYTF
TGTGCCAGCAGCTCGGAGGGGGAGCGGTACACCTTC